This T cell receptor (beta chain) appears in the sequencing data of a study of cytomegalovirus exposure and HLA in healthy donors. Across the whole study: A prior analysis found more than 90 million unique TCR beta sequences from some 200 million T cells.

PCR used 60 Vbeta primers and 13 Jbeta primers. Some clones are missing from TCRdb's copy, which holds only in-frame ones; the method was immunoSEQ multiplex PCR. This sample has 150,000 to 200,000 clones, with approximately 80% found just once. Regarding the study as a whole: HLA alleles showed associations with 15,000 to 20,000 TCR beta sequences in a later analysis, at a 0.05 false discovery rate. Common viral pathogens seemed, in a later analysis, to connect with several of the most significant clusters. In an earlier analysis, about 87% or about 30%: the productive usage of most TCR beta V segments.

V dropped 2 bases and J dropped 4 bases, with 15 bases sitting between them. The CDR3 has 15 amino acids. The germline V gene has CDR1 GTSNPN and CDR2 SVGIG (reference sequence). As for this clone: The antigen remains undetermined.

The sequenced material came from PBMCs. The V gene is TRBV30, the J gene TRBJ1-5; D not certain. The TCR originated in a girl aged 10 to 17 in good health and CMV-seropositive. The CDR3 region is CAWSRETGRNQPQHF. The CDR3, as DNA: TGTGCCTGGAGTAGGGAGACGGGGAGAAATCAGCCCCAGCATTTT. Complete variable domain (other parts from reference TRBV30 and TRBJ1-5): SQTIHQWPATLVQPVGSPLSLECTVEGTSNPNLYWYRQAAGRGLQLLFYSVGIGQISSEVPQNLSASRPQDRQFILSSKKLLLSDSGFYLCAWSRETGRNQPQHFGDGTRLSIL.